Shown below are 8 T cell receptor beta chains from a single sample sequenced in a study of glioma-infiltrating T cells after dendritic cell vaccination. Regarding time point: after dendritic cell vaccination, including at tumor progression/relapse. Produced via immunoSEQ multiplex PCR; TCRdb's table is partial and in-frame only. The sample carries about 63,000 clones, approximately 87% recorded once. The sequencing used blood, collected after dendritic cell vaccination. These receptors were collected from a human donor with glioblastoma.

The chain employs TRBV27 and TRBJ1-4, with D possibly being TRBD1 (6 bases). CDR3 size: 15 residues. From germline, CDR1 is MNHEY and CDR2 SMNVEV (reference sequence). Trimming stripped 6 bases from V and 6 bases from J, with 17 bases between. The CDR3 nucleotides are TGTGCCAGCAGGAAACAGGGTGGGCTTGATGAAAAACTGTTTTTT. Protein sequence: CASRKQGGLDEKLFF.

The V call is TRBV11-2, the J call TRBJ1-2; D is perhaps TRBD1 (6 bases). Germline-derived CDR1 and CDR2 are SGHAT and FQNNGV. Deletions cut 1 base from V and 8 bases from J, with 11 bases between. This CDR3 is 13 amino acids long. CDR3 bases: TGTGCCAGCAGCTTAGCAGGGGTGGGAGGCTACACCTTC. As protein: CASSLAGVGGYTF.

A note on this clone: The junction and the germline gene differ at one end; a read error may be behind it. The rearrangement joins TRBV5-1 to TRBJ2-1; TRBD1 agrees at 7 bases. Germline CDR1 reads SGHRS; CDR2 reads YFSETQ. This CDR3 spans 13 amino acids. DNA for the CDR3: TGTGCCAGCAGCTGGGGGACAGTCAATGAGCAGTTCTTC. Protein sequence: CASSWGTVNEQFF.

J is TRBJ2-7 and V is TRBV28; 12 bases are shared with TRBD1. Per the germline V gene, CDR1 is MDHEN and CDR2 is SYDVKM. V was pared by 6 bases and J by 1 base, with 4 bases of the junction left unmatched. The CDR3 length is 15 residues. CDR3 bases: TGTGCCAGCAGGGGGACAGGGGGCGCGTCCTACGAGCAGTACTTC. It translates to CASRGTGGASYEQYF.

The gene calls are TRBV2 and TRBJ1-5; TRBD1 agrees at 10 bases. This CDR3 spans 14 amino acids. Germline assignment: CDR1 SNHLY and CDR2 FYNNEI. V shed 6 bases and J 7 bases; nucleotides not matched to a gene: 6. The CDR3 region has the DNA TGTGCCAGCAGCGGGACAGGGGCGAGGCAGCCCCAGCATTTT. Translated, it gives CASSGTGARQPQHF.

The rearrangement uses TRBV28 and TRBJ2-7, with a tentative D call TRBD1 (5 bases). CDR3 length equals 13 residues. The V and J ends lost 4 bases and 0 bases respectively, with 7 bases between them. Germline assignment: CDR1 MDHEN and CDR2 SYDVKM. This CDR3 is CASSSGRSYEQYF. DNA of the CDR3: TGTGCCAGCAGTTCAGGGCGCTCCTACGAGCAGTACTTC. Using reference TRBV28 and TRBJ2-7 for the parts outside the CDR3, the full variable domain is DVKVTQSSRYLVKRTGEKVFLECVQDMDHENMFWYRQDPGLGLRLIYFSYDVKMKEKGDIPEGYSVSREKKERFSLILESASTNQTSMYLCASSSGRSYEQYFGPGTRLTVT.

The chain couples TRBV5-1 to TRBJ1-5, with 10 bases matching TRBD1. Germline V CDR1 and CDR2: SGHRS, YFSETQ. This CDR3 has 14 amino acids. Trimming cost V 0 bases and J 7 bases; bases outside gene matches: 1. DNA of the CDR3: TGCGCCAGCAGCTTGGGGGGACAGGGGCAGCCCCAGCATTTT. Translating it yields CASSLGGQGQPQHF. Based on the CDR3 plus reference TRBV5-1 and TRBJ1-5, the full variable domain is KAGVTQTPRYLIKTRGQQVTLSCSPISGHRSVSWYQQTPGQGLQFLFEYFSETQRNKGNFPGRFSGRQFSNSRSEMNVSTLELGDSALYLCASSLGGQGQPQHFGDGTRLSIL.

CDR3: CASTYRVGQPQHF. The CDR3 DNA follows: TGTGCCAGCACTTACAGGGTGGGTCAGCCCCAGCATTTT. This sequence joins TRBV27 and TRBJ1-5; perhaps TRBD1 as D (6 bases). Germline V gene sequence: CDR1 MNHEY, CDR2 SMNVEV (reference sequence). The CDR3 totals 13 residues. With 7 bases removed from V and 6 bases from J, the gap between germline ends came to 13 bases.